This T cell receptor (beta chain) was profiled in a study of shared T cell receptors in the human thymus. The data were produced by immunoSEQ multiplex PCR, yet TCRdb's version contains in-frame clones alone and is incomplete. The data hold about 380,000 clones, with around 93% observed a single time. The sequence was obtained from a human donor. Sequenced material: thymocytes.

The CDR3 reads CASSLDGGHWEPQHF. CDR3 DNA: TGCGCCAGCAGCTTGGATGGAGGGCACTGGGAGCCCCAGCATTTT. The chain carries TRBV5-1 and TRBJ1-5; D gene ambiguous. The CDR3 totals 15 residues. CDR1 is SGHRS, CDR2 YFSETQ, per germline. V was trimmed by 0 bases and J by 8 bases, leaving 15 bases between them. Supplemented by reference TRBV5-1 and TRBJ1-5, the full variable domain reads KAGVTQTPRYLIKTRGQQVTLSCSPISGHRSVSWYQQTPGQGLQFLFEYFSETQRNKGNFPGRFSGRQFSNSRSEMNVSTLELGDSALYLCASSLDGGHWEPQHFGDGTRLSIL.